This T cell receptor beta chain was identified in a study of spatial heterogeneity in lung cancer. On this clonotype itself: This may arise from a read error, as a much more abundant clone is one base away.

MiXCR, applied by TCRdb to the 5' RACE reads, yields one record per CDR3 protein. The sample carries about 48,000 distinct CDR3 sequences, roughly 5% recorded once. Indicated time point: sample taken at primary tumor resection. No cells were sorted before sequencing. The whole RNA sequenced was extracted from tumor, nontumor lung or frozen PBMC. Samples were obtained from 65 to 80 donors, all untreated early-stage non-small cell lung cancer patients. Per germline, CDR1 MNHEY and CDR2 SVGEGT. V shed 6 bases and J shed 5 bases, with 11 bases lying between them. This CDR3 has 13 residues. The source of this sequence is a male donor with early-stage non-small cell lung cancer. This chain joins TRBV6-2 or TRBV6-3 and TRBJ2-1, with D unresolved. The sequences come from PBMCs, collected at surgery. For the CDR3, the DNA is TGTGCCAGCAGCCCGGACGTGCACAATGAGCAGTTCTTC. This sequence encodes CASSPDVHNEQFF.